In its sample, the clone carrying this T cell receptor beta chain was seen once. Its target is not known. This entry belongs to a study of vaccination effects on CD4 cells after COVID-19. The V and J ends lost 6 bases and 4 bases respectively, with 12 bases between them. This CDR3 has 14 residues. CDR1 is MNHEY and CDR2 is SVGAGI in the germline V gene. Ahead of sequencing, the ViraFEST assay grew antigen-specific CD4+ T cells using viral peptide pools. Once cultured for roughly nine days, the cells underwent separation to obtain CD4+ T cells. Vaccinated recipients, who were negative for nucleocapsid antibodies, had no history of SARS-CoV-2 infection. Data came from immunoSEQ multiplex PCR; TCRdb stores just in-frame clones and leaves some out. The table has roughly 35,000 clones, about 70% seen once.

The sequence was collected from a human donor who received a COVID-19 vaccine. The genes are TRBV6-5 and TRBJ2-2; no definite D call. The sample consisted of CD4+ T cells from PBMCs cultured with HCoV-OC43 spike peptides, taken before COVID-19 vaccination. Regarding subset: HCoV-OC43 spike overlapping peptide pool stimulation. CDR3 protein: CASRVADTTGELFF. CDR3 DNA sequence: TGTGCCAGCAGAGTCGCGGATACCACCGGGGAGCTGTTTTTT.